This TCR beta chain comes out of a study of T-cell memory formation after mild COVID-19 (dated by TCRdb to 2020 to 2023). With respect to the entire study: Most TCR sequence clusters were specific to one of the two donors. In two donors, T-cell clones that expanded and contracted after mild COVID-19 were tracked by sequencing TCRalpha and TCRbeta repertoires over time. The cohort was made up of two young adult volunteers, one female and one male, who were previously healthy.

TCRdb records Illumina NovaSeq 6000 as the sequencer. TCRalpha and TCRbeta cDNA libraries were built by 5'RACE with constant-segment primers, adding sample barcodes and unique molecular identifiers. Trizol reagent was used to extract RNA from every sample. Library amplification was performed in two PCR steps, and a second sample barcode and Illumina TruSeq adapters were introduced in the second step. Libraries were sequenced on an Illumina NovaSeq with 2 x 150 bp paired-end reads. The authors' analysis ran thus. The reads were demultiplexed and collapsed into UMI-guided consensus sequences using migec v1.2.7. Using mixcr v2.1.11, UMI consensuses were aligned to TRA and TRB V and J templates and then assembled into clonotypes. A clonotype was counted as expanded or contracted only if both edgeR and NoisET called the change significant, with noise models trained on biological replicates. For edgeR calls, the cutoffs were a false discovery rate-adjusted p below 0.01 and a log2 fold-change threshold of 1. As an exploratory analysis of dynamics, max-normalized trajectories of the 1000 most abundant clonotypes were examined by PCA with hierarchical clustering. Separately sequenced CD4+ and CD8+ repertoires were used to assign the CD4 or CD8 phenotype of responding clones. TCRdb applied fastp at Q25 and MiXCR to the public reads, then kept only in-frame beta chains. Records with the same CDR3 protein are collapsed into one entry carrying the most frequent genes and DNA. The V and J calls shown here were made by TCRdb, not taken from the authors' results. Here the sample has about 160,000 distinct CDR3 sequences; around 30% occur a single time. The top ten clones comprise around 12% of the sample.

PBMCs were isolated by Ficoll-Paque density gradient centrifugation. The CDR3, cysteine through phenylalanine, is 17 amino acids long. This entry keeps only the CDR3 DNA: 51 bases, framed from base 1. The germline V and J ends show losses of 2 bases and 3 bases respectively, and no gene match explains 7 bases of the junction. CDR1 and CDR2 are read off the germline V gene (reference sequence) as DFQATT and SNEGSKA. Overall study outcomes, separate from this receptor: Contracting CD4+ clones appeared mostly in the CM and EM memory subsets, whereas CD8+ clones were enriched in EMRA. Clones contracting from day 15 to 85 had balanced CD4/CD8 phenotypes, while a second wave expanding from day 15 to 37 was biased towards CD4+. SARS-CoV-2 specificity of the second-wave clones peaking on day 37 was not confirmed. The study included only a couple of mild cases, and larger cohorts that include severe cases with pre-infection samples were judged to be necessary. Some responding clones were detected in pre-infection memory, suggesting pre-existing cross-reactive memory T cells joined the SARS-CoV-2 response.

In the case of this clonotype: There is no known antigen for this receptor. Within one base of it there is no much larger clone, and no base qualities were kept.

The source is an adult woman who had mild COVID-19 (a few samples of this study predate the infection). The sample titles of this study are shuffled in the database, so cell type and time point are left out; the donor was told from shared clones. Sequences were obtained from PBMCs or a T cell subset sorted from them (not recorded which). The rearrangement combines TRBV20-1 with TRBJ2-2, with 12 central nucleotides matching TRBD2. The DNA reads TGCAGTGCTAGAACGACTAGCGGGGGCCGATACACCGGGGAGCTGTTTTTT. This gives the protein CSARTTSGGRYTGELFF.